What follows is one T cell receptor (beta chain) and its context. The CDR3 length is 19 residues. Germline V gene data show CDR1 as SEHNR and CDR2 as FQNEAQ (reference sequence). The ends lost 2 bases at V and 2 bases at J; junction bases unmatched: 15. The sample comes from a study of shared clonotypes between healthy human individuals. Profiling relied on immunoSEQ multiplex PCR, and the TCRdb table lists in-frame clones only, not all of them. The sample consists of around 2.1 million clones, about 92% of them appearing once. Naive-designated CD8 cells lacked CD45RO, were positively enriched for CCR7, and omitted terminally differentiated effector memory CD45RA+ cells.

This clonotype was sampled from a man aged 18 to 35 in good health. Some clones in this sample may be carry-over from other donors' samples. The chain is built from TRBV7-9 and TRBJ2-3, with 8 bases lining up with TRBD1. Sequencing was done on a sample of naive CD8+ T cells from PBMCs. CDR3 in DNA: TGTGCCAGCAGCTTACTGGGGTTGTCGGCAGGGGGCTTCACAGATACGCAGTATTTT. Translating gives CASSLLGLSAGGFTDTQYF.